This TCR beta chain was sequenced during a study of cytomegalovirus exposure and HLA in healthy donors. A word on this clone: Its antigen remains unknown.

Sampled while nominally healthy, donors likely had unrecorded immune exposures. PCR was performed using 60 Vbeta and 13 Jbeta primers. Profiled with immunoSEQ multiplex PCR; TCRdb holds only in-frame clones, not every one. The listing contains 35,000 to 50,000 clones. V trimming: 4 bases; J trimming: 3 bases; junction bases outside the gene matches: 2. The CDR3 runs to 13 residues. The germline V gene has CDR1 MNHEY and CDR2 SVGAGI. Study outcomes and limitations: Some highly shared sequence variants likely arose as a pipeline artifact.

This TCR was sampled from a woman in her 30s in good health and CMV-seropositive. Sequencing input: PBMCs. J is TRBJ2-7 and V is TRBV6-5, with 8 nucleotides matching TRBD1. In nucleotides, the CDR3 is TGTGCCAGCAGTTTCGACAGGGGCTACGAGCAGTACTTC. Translating it yields CASSFDRGYEQYF.